The 9 T cell receptor beta chains below were found in one sample sequenced in a study of vaccination effects on CD4 cells after COVID-19 (dated by TCRdb to 2022 to 2024). These receptors are not linked to any known antigen. Receptor libraries were prepared by the immunoSEQ multiplex PCR assay. What TCRdb holds here is the immuneACCESS table cut down to in-frame rearrangements. Part of the clones is not present; checked against another copy, under half of the missing clones reflect an unresolved V gene, and the others are unexplained. The sample yields fewer than 25,000 clones; roughly 69% were counted once. 35% to 45% of the sample is taken by the ten largest. The ViraFEST assay stimulated PBMC with viral peptide pools and then used TCR sequencing to identify antigen-specific CD4+ T cell clonotypes by expansion. After less than 13 days of culture, CD4+ T cells were isolated with the EasySep CD4+ T cell isolation kit. PCR-confirmed SARS-CoV-2 infection had occurred in convalescent patients between March and December 2020, before the Alpha, Beta and Delta variants emerged in the United States.

The material sequenced was CD4+ T cells from PBMCs cultured with a peptide pool, taken before COVID-19 vaccination. The receptors here all came from a human donor who had a prior SARS-CoV-2 infection.

The rearrangement uses TRBV3-1 (or the pseudogene TRBV3-2) and TRBJ1-6; D gene uncertain. Germline V gene lookup returns CDR1 LGHDT and CDR2 YNNKEL (reference sequence). Trimming took 3 bases from V and 8 from J, leaving 5 bases between them. CDR3 length: 12 residues. CDR3 bases: TGTGCCAGCAGCCAGCGGGATTCACCCCTCCACTTT. It translates to CASSQRDSPLHF.

A few counts support this clone. This sequence joins TRBV6-2 or TRBV6-3 and TRBJ2-5; a possible D gene is TRBD1 (6 bases). Germline V gene data show CDR1 as MNHEY and CDR2 as SVGEGT. There are 14 residues in the CDR3. V was clipped by 4 bases and J by 5 bases, with 14 bases between them. CDR3 loop: CASSSRGYGETQYF. DNA for the CDR3: TGTGCCAGCAGTTCCAGGGGATACGGGGAGACCCAGTACTTC.

The J gene is TRBJ2-1, the V gene TRBV19; the match to TRBD2 covers 11 bases. From germline, CDR1 is LNHDA and CDR2 SQIVND (reference sequence). CDR3 length equals 15 residues. The J segment lost 1 base and the V segment lost 7 bases, leaving 3 bases of the junction unmatched. The CDR3 DNA follows: TGTGCCAGTATCCGGACTAGCGGGTCCTACAATGAGCAGTTCTTC. As protein: CASIRTSGSYNEQFF.

The genes are TRBV13 and TRBJ2-1, with 7 bases lining up with TRBD1. The CDR3 loop spans 15 amino acids. Germline V CDR1 and CDR2: PRHDT, FYEKMQ (reference sequence). Germline trimming cut 5 bases from V and 4 bases from J; bases unmatched to any gene: 8. The CDR3 DNA reads as TGTGCCAGCAGCAGGAATGAGGGGGCTTACAATGAGCAGTTCTTC. Translating it yields CASSRNEGAYNEQFF.

The chain uses TRBV9 and TRBJ1-4; D might be TRBD1 (5 bases). This CDR3 has 15 residues. V was trimmed by 3 bases and J by 5 bases, leaving 14 bases between them. Germline-derived CDR1 and CDR2 are SGDLS and YYNGEE. The CDR3 protein is CASSASGRWNEKLFF. As DNA, the CDR3 is TGTGCCAGCAGCGCCTCAGGGAGGTGGAATGAAAAACTGTTTTTT. Looking up the rest from reference TRBV9 and TRBJ1-4 gives the full variable domain: DSGVTQTPKHLITATGQRVTLRCSPRSGDLSVYWYQQSLDQGLQFLIQYYNGEERAKGNILERFSAQQFPDLHSELNLSSLELGDSALYFCASSASGRWNEKLFFGSGTQLSVL.

The chain recombines TRBV7-2 with TRBJ1-6; D not resolved. CDR3 length: 16 residues. Between the trimmed V and J ends, which lost 2 bases and 8 bases, there was a span of 16 bases. The germline CDR1 and CDR2 sequences are SGHTA and FQGNSA. The CDR3: CASSLSGWGSDSPLHF. The DNA for the CDR3 is TGTGCCAGCAGCTTAAGTGGGTGGGGATCTGATTCACCCCTCCACTTT.

The gene calls are TRBV10-3 and TRBJ2-7; TRBD1 or TRBD2 may be the D gene (5 bases each). CDR3 size: 11 residues. Trimming took off 10 bases at V and 3 bases at J, with 10 bases between the two ends. The germline gives CDR1 ENHRY, CDR2 SYGVKD. The CDR3 region has the DNA TGTGCCACGGGACGGAACTACGAGCAGTACTTC. Its protein is CATGRNYEQYF.

The chain joins TRBV3-1 (or the pseudogene TRBV3-2) to TRBJ2-7; D might be TRBD1 (6 bases). V lost 4 bases to trimming and J lost 3 bases, with 25 bases between them. The germline gives CDR1 LGHDT, CDR2 YNNKEL (reference sequence). CDR3 length: 18 amino acids. CDR3: CASSLLKDPGTRHYEQYF. DNA of the CDR3: TGTGCCAGCAGCCTCCTGAAAGACCCCGGGACACGACACTACGAGCAGTACTTC.

The J gene is TRBJ1-5, the V gene TRBV9, with D hard to call. This CDR3 spans 14 amino acids. V lost 4 bases and J 8 bases, leaving 16 bases between the germline ends. Per germline, CDR1 SGDLS and CDR2 YYNGEE. The CDR3 sequence: CASSPGRELEPQHF. CDR3 nucleotide sequence: TGTGCCAGCAGCCCCGGACGGGAGCTGGAGCCCCAGCATTTT.